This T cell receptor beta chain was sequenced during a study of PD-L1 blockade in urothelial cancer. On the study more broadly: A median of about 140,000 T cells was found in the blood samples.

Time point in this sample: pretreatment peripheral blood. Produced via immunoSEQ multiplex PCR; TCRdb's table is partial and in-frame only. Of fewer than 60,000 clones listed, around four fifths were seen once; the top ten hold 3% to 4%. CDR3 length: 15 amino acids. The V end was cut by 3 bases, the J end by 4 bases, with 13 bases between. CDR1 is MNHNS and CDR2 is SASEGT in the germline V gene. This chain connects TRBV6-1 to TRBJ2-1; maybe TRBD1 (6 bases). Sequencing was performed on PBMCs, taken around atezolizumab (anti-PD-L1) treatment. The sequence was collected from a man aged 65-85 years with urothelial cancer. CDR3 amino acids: CASSDPPTGYNEQFF. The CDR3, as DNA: TGTGCCAGCAGTGACCCCCCGACAGGTTACAATGAGCAGTTCTTC.